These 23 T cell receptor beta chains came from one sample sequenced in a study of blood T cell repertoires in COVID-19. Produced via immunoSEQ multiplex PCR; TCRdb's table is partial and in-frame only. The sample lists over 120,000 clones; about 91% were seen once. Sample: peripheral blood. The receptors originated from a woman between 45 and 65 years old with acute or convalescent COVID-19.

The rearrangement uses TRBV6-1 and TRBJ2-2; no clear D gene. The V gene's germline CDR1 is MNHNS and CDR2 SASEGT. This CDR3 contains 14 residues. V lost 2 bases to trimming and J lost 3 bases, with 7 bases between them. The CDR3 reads CASSEIRDTGELFF. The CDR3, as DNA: TGTGCCAGCAGTGAAATTCGGGACACCGGGGAGCTGTTTTTT.

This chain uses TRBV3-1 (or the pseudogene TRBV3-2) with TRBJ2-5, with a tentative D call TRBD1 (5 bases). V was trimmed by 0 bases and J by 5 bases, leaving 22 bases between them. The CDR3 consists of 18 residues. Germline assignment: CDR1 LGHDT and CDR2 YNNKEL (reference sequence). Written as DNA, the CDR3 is TGTGCCAGCAGCCAAGATGGTGGGGCGTACTCAATGGGGGAGACCCAGTACTTC. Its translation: CASSQDGGAYSMGETQYF.

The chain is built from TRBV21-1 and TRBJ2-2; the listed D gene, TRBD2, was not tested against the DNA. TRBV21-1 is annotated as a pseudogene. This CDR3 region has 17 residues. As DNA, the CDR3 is TGTGCCAGCAGCAAAGGGTCGCTAGCGGGGAACACCGGGGAGCTGTTTTTT. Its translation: CASSKGSLAGNTGELFF.

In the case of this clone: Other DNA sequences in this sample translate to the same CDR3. CDR3 nucleotide sequence: TGTGCCAGCATTCGGACGGGGAGCTCCTACAATGAGCAGTTCTTC. It yields the protein CASIRTGSSYNEQFF. The J gene is TRBJ2-1, the V gene TRBV6-5; D is perhaps TRBD2 (5 bases). Germline CDR1 MNHEY, CDR2 SVGAGI. The CDR3 totals 15 residues. Trimming shortened V by 7 bases and J by 0 bases, and 13 bases separated the two germline ends.

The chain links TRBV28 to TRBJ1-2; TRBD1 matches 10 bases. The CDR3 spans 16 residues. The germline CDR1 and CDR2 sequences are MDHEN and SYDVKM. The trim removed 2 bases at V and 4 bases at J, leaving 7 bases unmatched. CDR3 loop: CASSLRQGALTYGYTF. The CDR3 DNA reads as TGTGCCAGCAGTTTACGACAGGGGGCGCTGACCTATGGCTACACCTTC.

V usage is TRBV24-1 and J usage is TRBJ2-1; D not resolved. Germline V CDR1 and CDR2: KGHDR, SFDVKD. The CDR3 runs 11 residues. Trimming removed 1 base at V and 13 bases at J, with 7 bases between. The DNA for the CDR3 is TGTGCCACCAGTGATTTTGAGGAACAGTTCTTC. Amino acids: CATSDFEEQFF.

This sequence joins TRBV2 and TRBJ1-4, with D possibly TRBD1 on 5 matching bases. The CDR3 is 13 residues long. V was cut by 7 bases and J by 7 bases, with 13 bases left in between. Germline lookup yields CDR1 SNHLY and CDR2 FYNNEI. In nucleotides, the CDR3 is TGTGCCAGCACGCAGGGAATAGTTGAAAAACTGTTTTTT. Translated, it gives CASTQGIVEKLFF.

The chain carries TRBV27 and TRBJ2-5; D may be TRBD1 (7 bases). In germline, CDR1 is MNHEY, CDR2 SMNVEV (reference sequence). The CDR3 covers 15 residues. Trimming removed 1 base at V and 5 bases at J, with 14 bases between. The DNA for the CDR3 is TGTGCCAGCAGTTTATGGCAGGGGGGACGGGAGACCCAGTACTTC. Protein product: CASSLWQGGRETQYF.

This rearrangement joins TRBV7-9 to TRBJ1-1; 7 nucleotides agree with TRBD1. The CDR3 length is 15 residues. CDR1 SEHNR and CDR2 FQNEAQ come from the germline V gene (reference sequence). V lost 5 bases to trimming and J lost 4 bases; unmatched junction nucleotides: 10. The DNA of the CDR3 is TGTGCCAGCAGCCCTCCAGACAGGGTTGTCACTGAAGCTTTCTTT. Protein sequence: CASSPPDRVVTEAFF.

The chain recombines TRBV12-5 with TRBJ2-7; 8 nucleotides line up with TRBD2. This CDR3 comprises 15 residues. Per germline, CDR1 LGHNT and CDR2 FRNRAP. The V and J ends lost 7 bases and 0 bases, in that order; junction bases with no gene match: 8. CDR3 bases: TGTGCTAGTGCCCGAAGCGGGACTAGCTCCTACGAGCAGTACTTC. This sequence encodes CASARSGTSSYEQYF.

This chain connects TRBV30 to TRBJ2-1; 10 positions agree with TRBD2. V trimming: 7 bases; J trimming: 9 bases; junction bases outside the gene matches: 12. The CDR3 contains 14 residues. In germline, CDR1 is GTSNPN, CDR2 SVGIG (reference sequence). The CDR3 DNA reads TGTGCCTCTACTGACGAGCGGGAGGGCGGTGAGCAGTTCTTC. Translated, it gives CASTDEREGGEQFF.

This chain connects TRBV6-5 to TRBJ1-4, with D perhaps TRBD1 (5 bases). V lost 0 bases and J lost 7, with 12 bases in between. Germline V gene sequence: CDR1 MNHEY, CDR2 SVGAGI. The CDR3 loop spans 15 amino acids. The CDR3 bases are TGTGCCAGCAGTTACTCGCGAAGGGGCGGTGAAAAACTGTTTTTT. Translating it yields CASSYSRRGGEKLFF.

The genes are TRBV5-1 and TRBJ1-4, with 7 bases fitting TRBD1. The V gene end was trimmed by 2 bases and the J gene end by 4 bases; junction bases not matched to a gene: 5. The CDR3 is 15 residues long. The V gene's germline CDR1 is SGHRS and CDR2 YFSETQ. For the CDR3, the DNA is TGCGCCAGCAGCTTTTATCAGGGGGGTAATGAAAAACTGTTTTTT. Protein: CASSFYQGGNEKLFF.

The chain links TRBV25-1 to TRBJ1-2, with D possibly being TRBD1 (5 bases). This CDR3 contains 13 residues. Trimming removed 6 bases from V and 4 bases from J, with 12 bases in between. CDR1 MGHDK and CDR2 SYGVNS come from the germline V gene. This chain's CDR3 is CASRGLPPYGYTF. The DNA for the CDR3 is TGTGCCAGCAGGGGGCTGCCGCCCTATGGCTACACCTTC.

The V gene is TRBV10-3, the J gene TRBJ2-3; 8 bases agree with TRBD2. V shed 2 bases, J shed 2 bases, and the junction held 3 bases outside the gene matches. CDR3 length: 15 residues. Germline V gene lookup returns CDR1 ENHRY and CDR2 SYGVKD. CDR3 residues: CAISEAGGITDTQYF. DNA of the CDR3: TGTGCCATCAGTGAGGCGGGGGGTATCACAGATACGCAGTATTTT.

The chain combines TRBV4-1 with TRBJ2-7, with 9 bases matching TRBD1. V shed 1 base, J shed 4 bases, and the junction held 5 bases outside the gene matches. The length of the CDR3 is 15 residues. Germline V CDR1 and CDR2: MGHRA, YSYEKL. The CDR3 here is CASSQVGQGTYEQYF. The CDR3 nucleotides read TGCGCCAGCAGCCAAGTCGGACAGGGGACGTACGAGCAGTACTTC.

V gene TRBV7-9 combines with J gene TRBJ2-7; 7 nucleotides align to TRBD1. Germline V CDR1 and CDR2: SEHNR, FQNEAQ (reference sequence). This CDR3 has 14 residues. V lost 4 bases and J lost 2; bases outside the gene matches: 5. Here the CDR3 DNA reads TGTGCCAGCAGCTCGACAGGGTCCCCCTACGAGCAGTACTTC. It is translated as CASSSTGSPYEQYF.

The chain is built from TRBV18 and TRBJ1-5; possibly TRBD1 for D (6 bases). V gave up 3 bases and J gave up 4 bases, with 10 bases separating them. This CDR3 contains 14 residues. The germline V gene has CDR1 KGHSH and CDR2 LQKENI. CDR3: CASSPGGRNQPQHF. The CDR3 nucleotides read TGTGCCAGCTCACCCGGGGGGCGGAATCAGCCCCAGCATTTT. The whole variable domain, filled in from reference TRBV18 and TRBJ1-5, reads NAGVMQNPRHLVRRRGQEARLRCSPMKGHSHVYWYRQLPEEGLKFMVYLQKENIIDESGMPKERFSAEFPKEGPSILRIQQVVRGDSAAYFCASSPGGRNQPQHFGDGTRLSIL.

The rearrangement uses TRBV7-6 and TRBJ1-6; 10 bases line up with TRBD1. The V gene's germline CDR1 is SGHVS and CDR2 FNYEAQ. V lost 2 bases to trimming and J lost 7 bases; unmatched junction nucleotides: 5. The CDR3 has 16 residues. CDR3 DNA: TGTGCCAGCAGCTTAAGGCGACAGGGGGCCAATTCACCCCTCCACTTT. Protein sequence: CASSLRRQGANSPLHF.

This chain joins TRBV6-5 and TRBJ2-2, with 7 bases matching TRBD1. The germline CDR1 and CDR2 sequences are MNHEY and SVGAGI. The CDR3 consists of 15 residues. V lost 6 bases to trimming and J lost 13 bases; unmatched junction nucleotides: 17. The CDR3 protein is CASRAYRDSYKGLFF. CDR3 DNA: TGTGCCAGCAGAGCGTACCGGGACAGCTACAAAGGGCTGTTTTTT.

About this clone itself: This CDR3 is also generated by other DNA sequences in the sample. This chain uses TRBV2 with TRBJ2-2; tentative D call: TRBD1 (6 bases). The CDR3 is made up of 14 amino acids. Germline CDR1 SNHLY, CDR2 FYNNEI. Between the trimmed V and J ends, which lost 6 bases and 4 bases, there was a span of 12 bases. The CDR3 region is CASSVQGSTGELFF. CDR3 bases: TGTGCCAGCAGCGTTCAGGGGTCCACCGGGGAGCTGTTTTTT.

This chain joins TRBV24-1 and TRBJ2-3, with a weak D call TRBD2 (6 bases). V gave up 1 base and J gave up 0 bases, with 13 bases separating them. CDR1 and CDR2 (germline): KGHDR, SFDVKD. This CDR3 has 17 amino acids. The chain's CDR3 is CATSDLGTGTSTDTQYF. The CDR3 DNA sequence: TGTGCCACCAGTGATTTAGGGACTGGTACTAGCACAGATACGCAGTATTTT.

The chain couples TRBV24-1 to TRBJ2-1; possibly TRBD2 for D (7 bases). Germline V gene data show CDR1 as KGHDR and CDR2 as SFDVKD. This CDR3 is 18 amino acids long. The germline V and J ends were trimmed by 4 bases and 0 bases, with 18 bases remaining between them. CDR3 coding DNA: TGTGCCACCAGTGAGACCCGGGGGGCGGGAGACTCCTACAATGAGCAGTTCTTC. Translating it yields CATSETRGAGDSYNEQFF.